This TCR beta chain was sequenced in a study of molecular identifiers for immune sequencing clone quantification. Study results and caveats: In naive cells, clones above 20 RNA copies held under 1% of molecules, whereas in effector cells they held over 97%.

This clonotype came up a few times. Its antigen is unidentified. CDR1 is ENHRY, CDR2 SYGVKD, per germline. This CDR3 region has 14 residues. V lost 3 bases and J lost 3; bases outside the gene matches: 2. TCRdb re-called the PCR reads with MiXCR, one entry per CDR3 protein. Among tens of thousands of distinct CDR3 sequences listed, 15% to 20% were seen once. This sequence was found in a human donor in good health. Some libraries in this study had Jurkat cell RNA spiked in. Sequencing was performed on naive CD8+ T cells from blood, with Jurkat cell RNA spiked in. The subset is: FACS-sorted CD8+CD4-CCR7+CD45RA+ naive T cells. The rearrangement uses TRBV10-3 and TRBJ2-7; TRBD2 matches at 10 bases. CDR3 loop: CAISDSSGSYEQYF. The CDR3 DNA reads TGTGCCATCAGTGACTCTAGCGGGAGCTACGAGCAGTACTTC.